This T cell receptor beta chain derives from a study of CD8 T cells in Susac syndrome (dated by TCRdb to between 2018 and 2021). Regarding the complete study: Whether CD8+ T cell activation and differentiation in Susac syndrome was antigen driven was tested using repertoire sequencing. The paper's findings and limits, for the study overall: The number of individuals in the TCR sequencing and HLA analysis was recognized as being relatively small.

Based on the germline V gene, the CDR1 and CDR2 sequences are SGDLS and YYNGEE. V drops 0 bases and J drops 1 base, leaving 18 bases in between. Counted from cysteine to phenylalanine, this CDR3 has 18 amino acids. The entry retains the CDR3 DNA only, 54 bases that are in frame from base 1. RNA was extracted using the RNeasy kit, and roughly 0.45 to 1 microgram was reverse transcribed with random hexamers. The immunoSEQ multiplex PCR assay, which covers 54 Vbeta and 13 Jbeta segments, was used to amplify TCR beta CDR3 regions. Bias from PCR amplification was corrected by using a synthetic template baseline for primer optimization and for computational correction. The study's processing was this. Reads were annotated to V, D and J genes according to IMGT and were analyzed with immunoSEQ Analyzer, with only productive sequences retained. Clonality was calculated as one minus the Shannon entropy normalized by log2 of the number of productive unique sequences. Public and private clones were assessed among the 100 most prevalent clones of each patient and control. Clones were defined as Susac-specific when absent from the healthy and MS cohorts, from approximately 1,100 published viral clones and from other ImmuneACCESS disease sequences. The public reads were reanalyzed by TCRdb: fastp trimming at Q25, MiXCR alignment, in-frame beta chains only. CDR3 protein sequences are deduplicated, and each keeps its most common genes and DNA. The V and J calls follow TCRdb's processing rather than the paper's. Here the sample has 180,000 or so distinct CDR3 sequences; around 94% occur a single time. Together, the top ten hold 0.13% to 0.15% of the sample.

As concerns this clonotype: Its antigen is still unknown. No per-base quality is available; no much larger clone lies one base away.

Peripheral blood CD8+ and CD4+ T cells from healthy donors, Susac syndrome patients and multiple sclerosis patients were profiled using high-throughput TCR beta sequencing. The healthy donors served as controls matched for age and sex. Bulk CD8+ and CD4+ T cells were purified by magnetic negative isolation, while CD8+ TEMRA cells were enriched using FACS. Blood was collected in EDTA tubes and processed within 24 hours, with PBMCs isolated through density gradient centrifugation. PBMCs intended for TCR sequencing were cryopreserved in liquid nitrogen and were subsequently thawed in a 37 degrees C water bath. The sorted or isolated CD4+, CD8+ and CD8+ TEMRA cells reached a purity of at least 90%.

Recombination linked TRBV9 to TRBJ2-3; a tentative D match to TRBD1 spans 5 bases. The sequenced material came from CD4+ T cells from PBMCs. This receptor was obtained from a human donor in good health. The CDR3 corresponds to CASSVESGRPKGTDTQYF. The nucleotides are TGTGCCAGCAGCGTAGAGTCAGGGCGGCCGAAGGGCACAGATACGCAGTATTTT.